Here is one T cell receptor beta chain with its context. Its specificity is not known. The V end lost 5 bases, the J end lost 5 bases, and 12 bases lay between the germline ends. The CDR3 length is 13 residues. Germline-derived CDR1 and CDR2 are SGHDN and FVKESK. The sample comes from a study of Ad26.COV2.S vaccination and SARS-CoV-2 variants. Study details: Donor had been placed in the Ad26.COV2.S arm of the COV1001 trial. Dosing was one shot or two shots 56 days apart.

Libraries were prepared by immunoSEQ multiplex PCR; TCRdb keeps only in-frame clonotypes and omits some of them. The data hold roughly 380,000 clones, with about nine tenths observed a single time. Regarding treatment: some 20 received Ad26.COV2.S at low or high dose, single or two shots; 5 received placebo; per-sample allocation not given. At day 63 after the first vaccine or placebo injection, samples were drawn. Study observations and caveats: Spike-specific TCR breadth was greater in vaccine than placebo recipients. CD8+ and CD4+ T cells specific for spike reportedly responded with substantial breadth after vaccination.

The sample here was peripheral blood, taken in a trial of Ad26.COV2.S vaccine versus placebo. The receptor was derived from a person between 18 and 59 years old who received the Ad26.COV2.S COVID-19 vaccine or a placebo. This sequence joins TRBV14 and TRBJ1-2; the D gene is possibly TRBD1 (5 bases). The CDR3 nucleotides are TGTGCCAGCAGCACCCGGGGACGGTATGGCTACACCTTC. It specifies CASSTRGRYGYTF.